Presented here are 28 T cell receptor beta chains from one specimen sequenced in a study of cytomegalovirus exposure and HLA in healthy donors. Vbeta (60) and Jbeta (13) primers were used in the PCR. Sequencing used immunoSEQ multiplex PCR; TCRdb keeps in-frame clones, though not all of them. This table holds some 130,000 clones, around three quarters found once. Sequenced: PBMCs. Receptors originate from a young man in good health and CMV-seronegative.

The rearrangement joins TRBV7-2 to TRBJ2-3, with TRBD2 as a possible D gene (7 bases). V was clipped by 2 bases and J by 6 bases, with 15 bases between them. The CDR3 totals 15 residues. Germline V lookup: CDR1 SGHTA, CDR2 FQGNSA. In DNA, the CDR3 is TGTGCCAGCAGCTTAACAGGGACTACGGGGGATACGCAGTATTTT. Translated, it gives CASSLTGTTGDTQYF.

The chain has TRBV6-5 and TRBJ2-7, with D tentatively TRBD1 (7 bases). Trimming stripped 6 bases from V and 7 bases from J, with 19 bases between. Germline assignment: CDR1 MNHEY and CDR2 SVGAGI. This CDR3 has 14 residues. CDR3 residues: CASRGRTGQGEQYF. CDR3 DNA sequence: TGTGCCAGCAGGGGGAGGACAGGTCAGGGTGAGCAGTACTTC.

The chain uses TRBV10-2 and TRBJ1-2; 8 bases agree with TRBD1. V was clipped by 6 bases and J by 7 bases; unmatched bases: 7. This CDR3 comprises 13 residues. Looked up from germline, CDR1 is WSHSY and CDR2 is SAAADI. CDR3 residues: CASRSGTGTGYTF. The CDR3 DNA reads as TGCGCCAGCAGATCCGGGACAGGTACTGGCTACACCTTC.

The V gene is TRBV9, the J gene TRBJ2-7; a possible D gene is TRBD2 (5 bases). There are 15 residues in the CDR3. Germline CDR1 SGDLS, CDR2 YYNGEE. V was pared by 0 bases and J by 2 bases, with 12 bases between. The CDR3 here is CASSVGSWGAYEQYF. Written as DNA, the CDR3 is TGTGCCAGCAGCGTAGGATCATGGGGAGCCTACGAGCAGTACTTC.

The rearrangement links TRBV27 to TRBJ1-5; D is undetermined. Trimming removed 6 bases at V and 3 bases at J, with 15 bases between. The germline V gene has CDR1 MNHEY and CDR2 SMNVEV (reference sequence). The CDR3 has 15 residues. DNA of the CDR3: TGTGCCAGCAGCGACGCCGCAGGCATCAATCAGCCCCAGCATTTT. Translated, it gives CASSDAAGINQPQHF.

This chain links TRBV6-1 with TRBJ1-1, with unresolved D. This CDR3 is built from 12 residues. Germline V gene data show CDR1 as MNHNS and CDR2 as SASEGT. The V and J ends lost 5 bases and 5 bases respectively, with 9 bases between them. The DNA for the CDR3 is TGTGCCAGCAGTCATCCGGGAACTGAAGCTTTCTTT. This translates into CASSHPGTEAFF.

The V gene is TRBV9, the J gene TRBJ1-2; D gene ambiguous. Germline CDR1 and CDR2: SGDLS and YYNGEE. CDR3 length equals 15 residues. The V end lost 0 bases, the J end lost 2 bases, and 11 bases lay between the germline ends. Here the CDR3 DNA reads TGTGCCAGCAGCGTAGATGAAGCGTACAACTATGGCTACACCTTC. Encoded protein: CASSVDEAYNYGYTF. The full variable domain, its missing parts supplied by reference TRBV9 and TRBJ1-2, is DSGVTQTPKHLITATGQRVTLRCSPRSGDLSVYWYQQSLDQGLQFLIQYYNGEERAKGNILERFSAQQFPDLHSELNLSSLELGDSALYFCASSVDEAYNYGYTFGSGTRLTVV.

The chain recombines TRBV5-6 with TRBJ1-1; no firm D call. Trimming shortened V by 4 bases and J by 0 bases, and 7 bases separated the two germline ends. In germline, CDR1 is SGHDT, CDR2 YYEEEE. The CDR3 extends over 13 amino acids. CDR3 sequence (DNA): TGTGCCAGCAGCCTATCGATGAACACTGAAGCTTTCTTT. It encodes CASSLSMNTEAFF.

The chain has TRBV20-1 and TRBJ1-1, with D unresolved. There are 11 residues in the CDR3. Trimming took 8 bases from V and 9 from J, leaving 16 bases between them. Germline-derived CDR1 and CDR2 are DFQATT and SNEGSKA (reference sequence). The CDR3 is CSSRLNQKAFF. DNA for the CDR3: TGCAGTTCCCGTCTAAATCAAAAAGCTTTCTTT.

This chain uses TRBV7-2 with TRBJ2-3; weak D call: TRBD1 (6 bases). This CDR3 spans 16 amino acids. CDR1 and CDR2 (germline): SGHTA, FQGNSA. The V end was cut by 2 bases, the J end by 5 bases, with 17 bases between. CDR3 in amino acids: CASSLYGSGVGDTQYF. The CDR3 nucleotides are TGTGCCAGCAGCTTATACGGGTCAGGGGTTGGAGATACGCAGTATTTT.

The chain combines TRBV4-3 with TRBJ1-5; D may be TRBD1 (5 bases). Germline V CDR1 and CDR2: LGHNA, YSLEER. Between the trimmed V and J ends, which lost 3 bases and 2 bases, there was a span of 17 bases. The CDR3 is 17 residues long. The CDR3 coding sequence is TGCGCCAGCAGCCAGGAGAGATTAGGGGCCGGCAATCAGCCCCAGCATTTT. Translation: CASSQERLGAGNQPQHF.

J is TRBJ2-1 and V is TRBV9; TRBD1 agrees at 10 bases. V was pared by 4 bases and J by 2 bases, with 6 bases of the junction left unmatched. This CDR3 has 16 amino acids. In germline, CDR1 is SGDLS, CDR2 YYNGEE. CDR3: CASSPWDRGPYNEQFF. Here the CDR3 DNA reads TGTGCCAGCAGCCCCTGGGACAGGGGTCCCTACAATGAGCAGTTCTTC.

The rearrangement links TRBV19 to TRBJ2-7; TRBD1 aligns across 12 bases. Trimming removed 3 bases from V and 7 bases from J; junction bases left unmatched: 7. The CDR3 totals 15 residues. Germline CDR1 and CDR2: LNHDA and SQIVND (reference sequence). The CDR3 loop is CASSIGTGGSREQYF. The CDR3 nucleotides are TGTGCCAGTAGTATTGGGACAGGGGGCTCGAGGGAGCAGTACTTC.

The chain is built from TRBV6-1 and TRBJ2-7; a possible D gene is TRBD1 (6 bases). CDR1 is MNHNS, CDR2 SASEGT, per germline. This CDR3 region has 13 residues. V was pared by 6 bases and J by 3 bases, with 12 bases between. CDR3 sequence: CASSPGHFYEQYF. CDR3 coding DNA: TGTGCCAGCAGCCCGGGACATTTCTACGAGCAGTACTTC.

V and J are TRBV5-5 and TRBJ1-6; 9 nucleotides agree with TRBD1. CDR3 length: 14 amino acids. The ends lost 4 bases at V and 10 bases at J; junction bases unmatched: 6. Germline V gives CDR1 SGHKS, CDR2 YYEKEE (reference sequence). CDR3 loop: CASSPRQGGSPLHF. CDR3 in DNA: TGTGCCAGCAGCCCCCGACAGGGGGGATCACCCCTCCACTTT.

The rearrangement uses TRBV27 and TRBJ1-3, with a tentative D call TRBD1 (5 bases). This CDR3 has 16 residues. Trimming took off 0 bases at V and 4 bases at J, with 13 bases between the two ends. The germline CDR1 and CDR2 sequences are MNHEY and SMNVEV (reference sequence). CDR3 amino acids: CASSLSGRVSGNTIYF. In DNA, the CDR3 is TGTGCCAGCAGTTTATCCGGCAGGGTGTCCGGAAACACCATATATTTT.

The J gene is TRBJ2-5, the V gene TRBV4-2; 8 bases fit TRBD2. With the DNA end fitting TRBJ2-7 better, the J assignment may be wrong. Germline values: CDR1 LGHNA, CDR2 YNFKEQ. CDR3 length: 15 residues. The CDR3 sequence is CASSQESGGPYEQYF. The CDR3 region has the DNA TGTGCCAGCAGCCAAGAAAGCGGGGGACCCTACGAGCAGTACTTC.

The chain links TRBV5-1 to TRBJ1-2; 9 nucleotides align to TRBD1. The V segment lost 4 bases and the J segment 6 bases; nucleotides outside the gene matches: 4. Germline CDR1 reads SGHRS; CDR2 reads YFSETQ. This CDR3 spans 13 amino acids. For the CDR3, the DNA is TGCGCCAGCAGCCGGGACAGGGTAGATGGCTACACCTTC. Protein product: CASSRDRVDGYTF.

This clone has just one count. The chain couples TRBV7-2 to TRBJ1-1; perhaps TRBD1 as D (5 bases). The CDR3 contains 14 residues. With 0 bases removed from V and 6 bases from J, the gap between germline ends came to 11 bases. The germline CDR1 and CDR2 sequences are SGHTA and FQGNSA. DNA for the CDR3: TGTGCCAGCAGCTTAGCTCGTCAAGGGGCTGAAGCTTTCTTT. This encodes CASSLARQGAEAFF. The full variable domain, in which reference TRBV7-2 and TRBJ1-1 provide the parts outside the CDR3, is GAGVSQSPSNKVTEKGKDVELRCDPISGHTALYWYRQSLGQGLEFLIYFQGNSAPDKSGLPSDRFSAERTGGSVSTLTIQRTQQEDSAVYLCASSLARQGAEAFFGQGTRLTVV.

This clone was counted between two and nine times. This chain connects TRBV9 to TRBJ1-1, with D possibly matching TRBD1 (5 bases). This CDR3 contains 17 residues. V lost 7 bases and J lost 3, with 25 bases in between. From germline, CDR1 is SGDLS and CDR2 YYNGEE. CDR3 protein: CASHGIREAGGDTEAFF. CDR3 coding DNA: TGTGCCAGCCATGGAATCCGGGAAGCGGGGGGTGACACTGAAGCTTTCTTT.

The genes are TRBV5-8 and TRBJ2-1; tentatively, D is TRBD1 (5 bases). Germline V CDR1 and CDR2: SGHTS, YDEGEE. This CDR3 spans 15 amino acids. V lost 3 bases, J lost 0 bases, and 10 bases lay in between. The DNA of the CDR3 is TGTGCCAGCAGCTGGCAGGGAAACTCCTACAATGAGCAGTTCTTC. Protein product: CASSWQGNSYNEQFF.

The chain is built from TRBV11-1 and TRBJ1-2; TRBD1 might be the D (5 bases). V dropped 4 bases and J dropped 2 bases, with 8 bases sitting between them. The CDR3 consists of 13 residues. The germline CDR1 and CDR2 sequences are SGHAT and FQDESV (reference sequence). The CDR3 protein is CASSYAGNYGYTF. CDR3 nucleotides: TGTGCCAGCAGCTACGCAGGGAACTATGGCTACACCTTC.

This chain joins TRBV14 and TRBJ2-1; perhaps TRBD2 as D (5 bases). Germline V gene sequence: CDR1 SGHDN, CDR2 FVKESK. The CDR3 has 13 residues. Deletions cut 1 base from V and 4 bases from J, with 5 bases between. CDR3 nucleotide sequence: TGTGCCAGCAGCCAAGGACTATACAATGAGCAGTTCTTC. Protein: CASSQGLYNEQFF. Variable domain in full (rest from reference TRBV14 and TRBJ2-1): EAGVTQFPSHSVIEKGQTVTLRCDPISGHDNLYWYRRVMGKEIKFLLHFVKESKQDESGMPNNRFLAERTGGTYSTLKVQPAELEDSGVYFCASSQGLYNEQFFGPGTRLTVL.

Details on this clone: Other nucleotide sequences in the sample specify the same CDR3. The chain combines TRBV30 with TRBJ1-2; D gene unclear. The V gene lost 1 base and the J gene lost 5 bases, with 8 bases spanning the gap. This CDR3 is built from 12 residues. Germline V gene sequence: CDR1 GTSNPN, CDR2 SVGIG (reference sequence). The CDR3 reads CAWSDSGYGYTF. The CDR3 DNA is TGTGCCTGGAGTGACTCGGGGTATGGCTACACCTTC.

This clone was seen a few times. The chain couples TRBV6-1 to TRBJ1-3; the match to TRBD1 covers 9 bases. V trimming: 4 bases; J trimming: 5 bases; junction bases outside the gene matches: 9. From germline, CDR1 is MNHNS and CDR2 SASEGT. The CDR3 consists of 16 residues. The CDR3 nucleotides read TGTGCCAGCAGTGGGAGATCGGACAGGGGTAGAAACACCATATATTTT. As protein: CASSGRSDRGRNTIYF.

CDR3 residues: CASSLDLSSGANVLTF. CDR3 DNA: TGTGCCAGCAGCTTAGATCTGAGCTCTGGGGCCAACGTCCTGACTTTC. The chain combines TRBV11-2 with TRBJ2-6; D gene uncertain. The CDR3 runs 16 residues. Per germline, CDR1 SGHAT and CDR2 FQNNGV. V lost 0 bases and J 0 bases, leaving 6 bases between the germline ends.

CDR3 nucleotides: TGCAGTGCTAGAGATCGGGAGACCCAGTACTTC. This encodes CSARDRETQYF. The V and J genes are TRBV20-1 and TRBJ2-5; D is undetermined. The CDR3 is 11 amino acids. V was clipped by 0 bases and J by 5 bases, with 4 bases between them. Germline assignment: CDR1 DFQATT and CDR2 SNEGSKA (reference sequence).

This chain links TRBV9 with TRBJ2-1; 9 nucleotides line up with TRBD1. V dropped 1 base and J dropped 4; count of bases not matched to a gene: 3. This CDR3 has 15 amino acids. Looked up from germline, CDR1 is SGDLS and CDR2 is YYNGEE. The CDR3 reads CASSVSGTGYNEQFF. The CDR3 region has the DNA TGTGCCAGCAGCGTAAGTGGGACAGGGTACAATGAGCAGTTCTTC.